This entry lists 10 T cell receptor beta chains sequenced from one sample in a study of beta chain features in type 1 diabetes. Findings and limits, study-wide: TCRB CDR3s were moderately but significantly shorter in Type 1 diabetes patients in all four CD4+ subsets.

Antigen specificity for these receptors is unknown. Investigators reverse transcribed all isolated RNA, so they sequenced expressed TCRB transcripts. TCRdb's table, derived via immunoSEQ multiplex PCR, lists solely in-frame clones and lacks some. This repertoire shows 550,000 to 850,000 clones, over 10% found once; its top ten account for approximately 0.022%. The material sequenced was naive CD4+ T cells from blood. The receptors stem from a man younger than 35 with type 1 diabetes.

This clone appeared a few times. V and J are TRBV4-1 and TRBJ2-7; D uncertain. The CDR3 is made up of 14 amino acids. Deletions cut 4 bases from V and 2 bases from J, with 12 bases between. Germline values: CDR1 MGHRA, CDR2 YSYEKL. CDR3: CASSPMTGTYEQYF. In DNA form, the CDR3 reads TGCGCCAGCAGCCCCATGACGGGTACCTACGAGCAGTACTTC.

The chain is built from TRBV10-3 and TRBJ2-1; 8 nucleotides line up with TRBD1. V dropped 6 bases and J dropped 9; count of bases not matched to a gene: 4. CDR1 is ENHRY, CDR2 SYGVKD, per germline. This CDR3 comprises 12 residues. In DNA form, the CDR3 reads TGTGCCATCAGGCAGGGGGCAGGTGAGCAGTTCTTC. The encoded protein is CAIRQGAGEQFF.

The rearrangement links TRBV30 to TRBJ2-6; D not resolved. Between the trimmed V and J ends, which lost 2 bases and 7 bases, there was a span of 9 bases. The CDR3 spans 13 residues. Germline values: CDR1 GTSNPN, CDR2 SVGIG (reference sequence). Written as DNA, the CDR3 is TGTGCCTGGAGTTCTGGGTCTGCCAACGTCCTGACTTTC. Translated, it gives CAWSSGSANVLTF.

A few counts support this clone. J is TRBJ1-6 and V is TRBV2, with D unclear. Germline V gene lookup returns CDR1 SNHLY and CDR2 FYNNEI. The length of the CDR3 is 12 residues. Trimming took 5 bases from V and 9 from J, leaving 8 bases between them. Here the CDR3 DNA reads TGTGCCAGCAGTCATGAGGGTTCACCCCTCCACTTT. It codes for CASSHEGSPLHF.

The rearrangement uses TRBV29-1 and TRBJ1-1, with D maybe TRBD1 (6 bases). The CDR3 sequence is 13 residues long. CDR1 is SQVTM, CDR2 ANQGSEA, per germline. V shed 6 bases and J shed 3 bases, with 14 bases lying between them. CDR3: CSVAQGIDTEAFF. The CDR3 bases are TGCAGCGTCGCGCAGGGGATCGACACTGAAGCTTTCTTT.

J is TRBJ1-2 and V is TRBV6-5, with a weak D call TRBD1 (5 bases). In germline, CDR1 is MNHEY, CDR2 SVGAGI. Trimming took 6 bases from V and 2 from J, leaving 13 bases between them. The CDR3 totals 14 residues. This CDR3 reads CASSSAGWNYGYTF. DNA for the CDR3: TGTGCCAGCAGCTCGGCAGGGTGGAACTATGGCTACACCTTC.

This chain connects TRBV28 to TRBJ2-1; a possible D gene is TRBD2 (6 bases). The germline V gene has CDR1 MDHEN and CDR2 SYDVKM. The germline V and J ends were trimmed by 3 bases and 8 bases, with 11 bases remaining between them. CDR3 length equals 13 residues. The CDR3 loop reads CASSFWRGDEQFF. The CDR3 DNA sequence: TGTGCCAGCAGTTTTTGGCGGGGAGATGAGCAGTTCTTC.

CDR3: CASSRGLGANVLTF. For the CDR3, the DNA is TGTGCCTCCTCCCGGGGGCTAGGGGCCAACGTCCTGACTTTC. The chain uses TRBV6-1 and TRBJ2-6; D could derive from TRBD1 or TRBD2 (6 bases each). The germline V gene encodes CDR1 MNHNS and CDR2 SASEGT. The CDR3 runs 14 residues. V shed 11 bases and J shed 4 bases, with 15 bases lying between them.

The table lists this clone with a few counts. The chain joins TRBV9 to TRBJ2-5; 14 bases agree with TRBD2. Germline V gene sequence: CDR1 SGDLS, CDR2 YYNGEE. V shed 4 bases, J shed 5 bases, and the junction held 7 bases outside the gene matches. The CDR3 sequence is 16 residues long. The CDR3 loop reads CASSRLGLAGVETQYF. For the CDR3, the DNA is TGTGCCAGCAGCAGACTGGGACTAGCGGGGGTTGAGACCCAGTACTTC.

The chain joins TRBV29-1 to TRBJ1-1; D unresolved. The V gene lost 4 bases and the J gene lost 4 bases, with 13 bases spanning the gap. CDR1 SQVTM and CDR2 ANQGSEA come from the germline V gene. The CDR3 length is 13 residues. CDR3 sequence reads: CSVGGILGTEAFF. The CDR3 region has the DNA TGCAGCGTTGGAGGGATCCTTGGCACTGAAGCTTTCTTT.